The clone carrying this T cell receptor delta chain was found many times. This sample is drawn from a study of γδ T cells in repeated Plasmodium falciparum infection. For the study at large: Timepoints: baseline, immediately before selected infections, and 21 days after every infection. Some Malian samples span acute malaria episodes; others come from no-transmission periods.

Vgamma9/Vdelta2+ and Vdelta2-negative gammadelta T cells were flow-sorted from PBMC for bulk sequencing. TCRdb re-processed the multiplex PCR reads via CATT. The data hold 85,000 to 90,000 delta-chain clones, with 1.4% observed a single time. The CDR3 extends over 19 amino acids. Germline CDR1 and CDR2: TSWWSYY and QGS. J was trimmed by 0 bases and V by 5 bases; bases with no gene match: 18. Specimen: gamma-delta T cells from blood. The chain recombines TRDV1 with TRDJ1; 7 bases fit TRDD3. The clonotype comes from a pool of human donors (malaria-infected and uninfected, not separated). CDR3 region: CALGPCRAPTGDYTDKLIF. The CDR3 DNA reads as TGTGCTCTTGGGCCTTGCCGGGCCCCGACTGGGGACTACACCGATAAACTCATCTTT.